This T cell receptor beta chain was documented in a study of CXCR3-negative and CXCR3-positive naive CD8 T cells. This CDR3 region has 12 residues. Germline CDR1 reads SQVTM; CDR2 reads ANQGSEA. With regard to this clonotype: Its antigen is currently unknown.

Study-wide findings and caveats: After cryopreservation, CXCR3 expression dropped partially; most assays used fresh PBMCs. Surface CD5 was comparable between naive subsets; TCR strength was inferred from TRB CDR3 properties. The TRB CDR3s that CXCR3-positive naive cells carried were more hydrophobic than those of CXCR3-negative naive cells.

Approximately 270,000 cells per CD8+ T cell subset were flow-sorted in triplicate. CD45RO-CCR7+CD27+CD95- cells counted as naive CD8+ T cells. UMI-labeled TRB cDNA libraries were prepared by 5' RACE. TCRdb reprocessed the 5' RACE reads, with one entry per CDR3 protein and no DNA. Recorded here are 8,200 or so distinct CDR3 sequences; the top ten clones represent about 2%. Sequencing was done on a sample of naive CXCR3+ CD8+ T cells from blood. Subset in this sample: CD45RO-CCR7+CD27+CD95- naive CD8+ T cells expressing CXCR3 (TNR3+). The J gene is TRBJ2-1, the V gene TRBV29-1; TCRdb lists TRBD2, though no DNA is available to test this call. The TCR was taken from a human donor in good health. Some clones in this sample may be carry-over from other donors' samples. CDR3 residues: CSVVSVRNEQFF.